The 27 T cell receptor beta chains listed next were all sequenced from one sample in a study of blood T cell repertoires in COVID-19. Only in-frame clones appear in the TCRdb table, and some are missing; sequencing was by immunoSEQ multiplex PCR. The table lists about 250,000 clones, 65% to 90% of them singletons. Specimen: PBMCs or T cells enriched from blood (not recorded which). The receptors shown here come from a man aged 40-49 years who had recovered from COVID-19.

The sample holds one count of this clone. V is TRBV28 and J is TRBJ2-1; 8 positions agree with TRBD1. The CDR3 consists of 15 residues. Germline V gene data show CDR1 as MDHEN and CDR2 as SYDVKM. Germline trimming cut 2 bases from V and 4 bases from J; bases unmatched to any gene: 4. The CDR3 loop is CASSLPQGGYNEQFF. DNA of the CDR3: TGTGCCAGCAGTTTACCACAGGGGGGTTACAATGAGCAGTTCTTC. The variable domain in full, completed from reference TRBV28 and TRBJ2-1, reads DVKVTQSSRYLVKRTGEKVFLECVQDMDHENMFWYRQDPGLGLRLIYFSYDVKMKEKGDIPEGYSVSREKKERFSLILESASTNQTSMYLCASSLPQGGYNEQFFGPGTRLTVL.

This chain uses TRBV5-1 with TRBJ1-2; D might be TRBD1 (5 bases). CDR3 size: 18 residues. Germline-derived CDR1 and CDR2 are SGHRS and YFSETQ. Trimming took 4 bases from V and 2 from J, leaving 24 bases between them. CDR3 region: CASSPSTDFYLSNYGYTF. The CDR3, as DNA: TGCGCCAGCAGCCCGTCGACAGATTTTTACCTCTCCAACTATGGCTACACCTTC. Looking up the rest from reference TRBV5-1 and TRBJ1-2 gives the full variable domain: KAGVTQTPRYLIKTRGQQVTLSCSPISGHRSVSWYQQTPGQGLQFLFEYFSETQRNKGNFPGRFSGRQFSNSRSEMNVSTLELGDSALYLCASSPSTDFYLSNYGYTFGSGTRLTVV.

V and J are TRBV11-2 and TRBJ1-6; 11 bases map to TRBD1. The germline gives CDR1 SGHAT, CDR2 FQNNGV. The CDR3 sequence is 15 residues long. With V trimmed by 7 bases and J by 12 bases, 11 bases remained unmatched. CDR3 DNA: TGTGCCAGCACCCCGGGGGGGACAGGGGGTCTACCCCTCCACTTT. Residues: CASTPGGTGGLPLHF.

J is TRBJ1-4 and V is TRBV7-9; a possible D gene is TRBD1 (5 bases). Trimming shortened V by 7 bases and J by 5 bases, and 14 bases separated the two germline ends. Per the germline V gene, CDR1 is SEHNR and CDR2 is FQNEAQ (reference sequence). This CDR3 spans 14 amino acids. The CDR3 sequence is CASIRSGGNEKLFF. CDR3 in DNA: TGTGCCAGCATCCGATCTGGGGGGAATGAAAAACTGTTTTTT.

The J gene is TRBJ1-1, the V gene TRBV19, with a weak D call TRBD1 (5 bases). The CDR3 contains 15 residues. Trimming left V 1 base short and J 4 bases short, with 13 bases between. CDR1 is LNHDA, CDR2 SQIVND, per germline (reference sequence). CDR3 DNA: TGTGCCAGTAGTATAGGAAGGGGCTCAGGCACTGAAGCTTTCTTT. This codes for CASSIGRGSGTEAFF.

The chain employs TRBV18 and TRBJ2-5; D may be TRBD2 (6 bases). The CDR3 is 15 residues long. In germline, CDR1 is KGHSH, CDR2 LQKENI. The V and J ends lost 3 bases and 1 base respectively, with 12 bases between them. The CDR3 DNA follows: TGTGCCAGCTCACCCCGGAGCGGGCTCCAAGAGACCCAGTACTTC. Translating gives CASSPRSGLQETQYF.

The chain employs TRBV18 and TRBJ1-1, with 10 positions matching TRBD1. The CDR3 consists of 16 residues. The V segment lost 8 bases and the J segment 7 bases; nucleotides outside the gene matches: 16. Looked up from germline, CDR1 is KGHSH and CDR2 is LQKENI. The CDR3 sequence: CASAYYRTGGRDEAFF. The DNA for the CDR3 is TGTGCCAGCGCCTATTATCGGACAGGGGGTAGGGATGAAGCTTTCTTT.

The chain combines TRBV2 with TRBJ2-7; 8 nucleotides agree with TRBD1. V was clipped by 10 bases and J by 0 bases; unmatched bases: 8. Germline loops: CDR1 SNHLY, CDR2 FYNNEI. The CDR3 has 14 amino acids. The CDR3 loop reads CATAGQAISYEQYF. In nucleotides, the CDR3 is TGTGCCACCGCGGGACAGGCGATCTCCTACGAGCAGTACTTC.

The genes are TRBV30 and TRBJ2-7, with D possibly matching TRBD2 (6 bases). This CDR3 spans 16 amino acids. The V and J ends lost 3 bases and 2 bases respectively, with 20 bases between them. CDR1 and CDR2 (germline): GTSNPN, SVGIG (reference sequence). CDR3 sequence reads: CAWRGRALPGAYEQYF. The CDR3, as DNA: TGTGCCTGGAGGGGACGGGCCTTGCCGGGGGCCTACGAGCAGTACTTC.

V usage is TRBV5-1 and J usage is TRBJ2-2, with 7 bases that match TRBD1. Germline CDR1 reads SGHRS; CDR2 reads YFSETQ. The CDR3 is 17 amino acids. With 0 bases clipped from V and 0 bases from J, the junction kept 5 bases outside the gene matches. The CDR3 reads CASSLAWTGTNTGELFF. The CDR3, as DNA: TGCGCCAGCAGCTTGGCTTGGACAGGAACGAACACCGGGGAGCTGTTTTTT.

This chain links TRBV27 with TRBJ1-5; 9 nucleotides agree with TRBD1. With V trimmed by 1 base and J by 0 bases, 7 bases remained unmatched. The CDR3 loop spans 18 amino acids. Germline V lookup: CDR1 MNHEY, CDR2 SMNVEV (reference sequence). The CDR3 DNA is TGTGCCAGCAGTTTATTTTGGACAGGGGAGAATAGCAATCAGCCCCAGCATTTT. This codes for CASSLFWTGENSNQPQHF.

This chain joins TRBV19 and TRBJ2-2; D remains ambiguous. V lost 5 bases and J lost 3, with 4 bases in between. The germline gives CDR1 LNHDA, CDR2 SQIVND (reference sequence). The CDR3 length is 12 residues. The chain's CDR3 is CASSPYTGELFF. As DNA, the CDR3 is TGTGCCAGTAGTCCTTACACCGGGGAGCTGTTTTTT. Supplemented by reference TRBV19 and TRBJ2-2, the full variable domain reads DGGITQSPKYLFRKEGQNVTLSCEQNLNHDAMYWYRQDPGQGLRLIYYSQIVNDFQKGDIAEGYSVSREKKESFPLTVTSAQKNPTAFYLCASSPYTGELFFGEGSRLTVL.

The chain joins TRBV19 to TRBJ2-2; 16 nucleotides line up with TRBD2. This CDR3 spans 18 amino acids. The trim removed 3 bases at V and 1 base at J, leaving 2 bases unmatched. Germline values: CDR1 LNHDA, CDR2 SQIVND (reference sequence). The CDR3 bases are TGTGCCAGTAGTATGGGACTAGCGGGGGGGATGAACACCGGGGAGCTGTTTTTT. The encoded protein is CASSMGLAGGMNTGELFF. Complete variable domain (other parts from reference TRBV19 and TRBJ2-2): DGGITQSPKYLFRKEGQNVTLSCEQNLNHDAMYWYRQDPGQGLRLIYYSQIVNDFQKGDIAEGYSVSREKKESFPLTVTSAQKNPTAFYLCASSMGLAGGMNTGELFFGEGSRLTVL.

V is TRBV3-1 (or the pseudogene TRBV3-2) and J is TRBJ2-4; 7 nucleotides align to TRBD1. This CDR3 region has 18 residues. CDR1 and CDR2 from the germline V gene are LGHDT and YNNKEL (reference sequence). V lost 1 base, J lost 0 bases, and 9 bases stayed unmatched. Here the CDR3 DNA reads TGTGCCAGCAGCCAAGCCAACCGACAGGGTTTAGCCAAAAACATTCAGTACTTC. This gives the protein CASSQANRQGLAKNIQYF.

V gene TRBV27 combines with J gene TRBJ2-3, with a weak D call TRBD1 (6 bases). The CDR3 totals 14 residues. CDR1 and CDR2 from the germline V gene are MNHEY and SMNVEV (reference sequence). Trimming pared 6 bases from V and 2 bases from J, leaving 12 bases between. The CDR3, as DNA: TGTGCCAGCAGCCGGACAGTGGCCACAGATACGCAGTATTTT. Amino acids: CASSRTVATDTQYF.

The rearrangement joins TRBV7-9 to TRBJ2-5; D ambiguous. CDR3 length: 12 residues. Germline V gene data show CDR1 as SEHNR and CDR2 as FQNEAQ (reference sequence). V shed 7 bases and J shed 3 bases, with 9 bases lying between them. The CDR3 DNA reads as TGTGCCAGCACCACCCGGGAAGAGACCCAGTACTTC. It yields the protein CASTTREETQYF.

The J gene is TRBJ1-3, the V gene TRBV5-6; 10 bases fit TRBD1. J gave up 1 base and V 0 bases, and 7 bases lay outside the gene matches. Per germline, CDR1 SGHDT and CDR2 YYEEEE. The CDR3 has 18 residues. The CDR3 DNA is TGTGCCAGCAGCTTGGGACTAGACAGGGGGCGTTCTGGAAACACCATATATTTT. Translation: CASSLGLDRGRSGNTIYF. Combining the CDR3 with reference TRBV5-6 and TRBJ1-3 gives the whole variable domain DAGVTQSPTHLIKTRGQQVTLRCSPKSGHDTVSWYQQALGQGPQFIFQYYEEEERQRGNFPDRFSGHQFPNYSSELNVNALLLGDSALYLCASSLGLDRGRSGNTIYFGEGSWLTVV.

The chain employs TRBV5-5 and TRBJ2-1, with 9 bases identical to TRBD2. Germline loops: CDR1 SGHKS, CDR2 YYEKEE (reference sequence). V lost 0 bases, J lost 10 bases, and 11 bases stayed unmatched. The CDR3 is 16 residues long. For the CDR3, the DNA is TGTGCCAGCAGCTTGGATCCAGCGGGGGGAGGGTTGGAGCAGTTCTTC. Translating gives CASSLDPAGGGLEQFF. Together with reference TRBV5-5 and TRBJ2-1, the CDR3 gives the full variable domain: DAGVTQSPTHLIKTRGQQVTLRCSPISGHKSVSWYQQVLGQGPQFIFQYYEKEERGRGNFPDRFSARQFPNYSSELNVNALLLGDSALYLCASSLDPAGGGLEQFFGPGTRLTVL.

The chain carries TRBV7-2 and TRBJ1-2, with 9 bases fitting TRBD1. Germline trimming cut 7 bases from V and 8 bases from J; bases unmatched to any gene: 14. Per germline, CDR1 SGHTA and CDR2 FQGNSA. This CDR3 contains 15 residues. CDR3 nucleotides: TGTGCCAGCATGGTGACAGGGGGGAACCTAGGAGGCTACACCTTC. Amino acid sequence: CASMVTGGNLGGYTF.

The chain couples TRBV3-1 (or the pseudogene TRBV3-2) to TRBJ1-5, with a weak D call TRBD1 (5 bases). CDR1 and CDR2 from the germline V gene are LGHDT and YNNKEL (reference sequence). This CDR3 has 13 amino acids. V lost 2 bases to trimming and J lost 5 bases, with 7 bases between them. The CDR3 reads CASSQTTDQPQHF. CDR3 sequence (DNA): TGTGCCAGCAGCCAAACGACAGATCAGCCCCAGCATTTT.

The chain couples TRBV3-1 (or the pseudogene TRBV3-2) to TRBJ2-7; TRBD2 is a possible D gene (5 bases). V lost 1 base to trimming and J lost 7 bases, with 14 bases between them. The CDR3 totals 14 residues. Germline V gene sequence: CDR1 LGHDT, CDR2 YNNKEL (reference sequence). CDR3 in DNA: TGTGCCAGCAGCCAAGGGTATGAGGGTTGGGAGCAGTACTTC. This encodes CASSQGYEGWEQYF.

The J gene is TRBJ1-1, the V gene TRBV7-2; maybe TRBD1 (6 bases). Trimming removed 5 bases from V and 7 bases from J, with 17 bases in between. CDR3 length equals 14 residues. The germline V gene has CDR1 SGHTA and CDR2 FQGNSA. The CDR3 DNA is TGTGCCAGCAGCCCAAGAGGAAGACAGGTTGAAGCTTTCTTT. This gives the protein CASSPRGRQVEAFF.

V and J are TRBV18 and TRBJ2-7; D remains ambiguous. This CDR3 has 15 amino acids. Germline CDR1 reads KGHSH; CDR2 reads LQKENI. The V gene lost 0 bases and the J gene lost 0 bases, with 9 bases spanning the gap. The CDR3 nucleotides are TGTGCCAGCTCACCACCATCTAAGTCCTCCTACGAGCAGTACTTC. This translates into CASSPPSKSSYEQYF.

The rearrangement uses TRBV6-6 and TRBJ1-2; D may be TRBD1 (5 bases). The V gene lost 7 bases and the J gene lost 1 base, with 13 bases spanning the gap. This CDR3 is 14 amino acids long. Germline loops: CDR1 MNHNY, CDR2 SVGAGI (reference sequence). CDR3 sequence (DNA): TGTGCCAGCACCCCGGAGGGGATTAACTATGGCTACACCTTC. Residues: CASTPEGINYGYTF.

This clone has more than one count but fewer than ten. This chain connects TRBV4-2 to TRBJ2-1, with D possibly TRBD2 on 6 matching bases. Germline V gene data show CDR1 as LGHNA and CDR2 as YNFKEQ. V was pared by 0 bases and J by 7 bases, with 13 bases between. There are 15 residues in the CDR3. CDR3 DNA sequence: TGTGCCAGCAGCCAAGATCCGGGAGCAAGAAATGAGCAGTTCTTC. Protein sequence: CASSQDPGARNEQFF.

This clone has just a few counts. This chain connects TRBV7-2 to TRBJ2-5; TRBD1 matches at 7 bases. This CDR3 is built from 15 residues. CDR1 is SGHTA, CDR2 FQGNSA, per germline. Losses at the gene ends were 5 bases for V and 5 bases for J; bases not matched to a gene: 11. In DNA, the CDR3 is TGTGCCAGCAGCCAACAGGGGAAGAGGAGGGAGACCCAGTACTTC. It codes for CASSQQGKRRETQYF.

The chain employs TRBV3-1 (or the pseudogene TRBV3-2) and TRBJ2-3; 8 bases map to TRBD1. The junction had 6 bases not matched to a gene; V was cut back by 0 bases and J by 4 bases. Germline assignment: CDR1 LGHDT and CDR2 YNNKEL (reference sequence). The CDR3 covers 16 residues. The CDR3 DNA reads as TGTGCCAGCAGCCAAGAGGGACAGGTAGACTCAGATACGCAGTATTTT. Protein product: CASSQEGQVDSDTQYF.